These 18 T cell receptor beta chains were all obtained from the same sample, sequenced in a study of CD8 T cells in Susac syndrome. Random hexamers were used to reverse transcribe an amount of roughly 0.45 to 1 ug RNA. TCRdb fed the immunoSEQ multiplex PCR reads into MiXCR, producing one record per CDR3 protein. The sample shows about 83,000 distinct CDR3 sequences, 95% of them seen only once. Sequencing was performed on CD8+ T cells from PBMCs. These receptors came from a human donor with Susac syndrome.

The chain couples TRBV28 to TRBJ2-7, with D perhaps matching TRBD1 (5 bases). Germline V CDR1 and CDR2: MDHEN, SYDVKM. Trimming pared 3 bases from V and 4 bases from J, leaving 10 bases between. This CDR3 has 13 amino acids. CDR3 bases: TGTGCCAGCAGTTTGTCCGACAGTTACGAGCAGTACTTC. This sequence encodes CASSLSDSYEQYF.

V usage is TRBV15 and J usage is TRBJ2-5; D is perhaps TRBD2 (5 bases). The CDR3 runs 16 residues. The V gene lost 0 bases and the J gene lost 5 bases, with 16 bases spanning the gap. From germline, CDR1 is LNHNV and CDR2 YYDKDF (reference sequence). The CDR3 DNA reads as TGTGCCACCAGCAGAGAACGAGAGGGCGGAAGGGAGACCCAGTACTTC. It codes for CATSREREGGRETQYF. Combining the CDR3 with reference TRBV15 and TRBJ2-5 gives the whole variable domain DAMVIQNPRYQVTQFGKPVTLSCSQTLNHNVMYWYQQKSSQAPKLLFHYYDKDFNNEADTPDNFQSRRPNTSFCFLDIRSPGLGDTAMYLCATSREREGGRETQYFGPGTRLLVL.

The chain carries TRBV21-1 and TRBJ1-5; the D segment call TRBD1 is taken from the table without a DNA check. TRBV21-1 is an annotated pseudogene. There are 14 residues in the CDR3. The CDR3 sequence is CASSRDEEREPQHF. The CDR3, as DNA: TGTGCCAGCAGTCGTGACGAGGAGAGGGAGCCCCAGCATTTT.

The rearrangement uses TRBV19 and TRBJ1-2; 12 bases are a match to TRBD1. The V gene's germline CDR1 is LNHDA and CDR2 SQIVND (reference sequence). This CDR3 is 17 amino acids long. The V gene end was trimmed by 8 bases and the J gene end by 3 bases; junction bases not matched to a gene: 13. The DNA for the CDR3 is TGTGCCAGTCCTCGAGGCTGGGACAGGGGGCCCTACTATGGCTACACCTTC. Translation gives CASPRGWDRGPYYGYTF.

The chain uses TRBV20-1 and TRBJ2-1; D not certain. Trimming pared 0 bases from V and 6 bases from J, leaving 6 bases between. The CDR3 is made up of 12 amino acids. Germline CDR1 reads DFQATT; CDR2 reads SNEGSKA (reference sequence). The CDR3 sequence: CSARDSSNEQFF. The DNA for the CDR3 is TGCAGTGCTAGAGATTCTAGCAATGAGCAGTTCTTC.

The V and J genes are TRBV7-9 and TRBJ2-3, with D unresolved. From germline, CDR1 is SEHNR and CDR2 FQNEAQ (reference sequence). V was cut by 4 bases and J by 0 bases, with 11 bases left in between. The CDR3 has 15 amino acids. The CDR3 sequence: CASSSPAGSTDTQYF. The CDR3 DNA reads TGTGCCAGCAGCTCCCCTGCCGGGAGCACAGATACGCAGTATTTT.

The genes are TRBV15 and TRBJ1-5; 7 bases match TRBD1. The germline V gene has CDR1 LNHNV and CDR2 YYDKDF (reference sequence). V lost 3 bases and J lost 7; bases outside the gene matches: 9. This CDR3 region has 15 residues. CDR3 DNA: TGTGCCACCAGCAGGACTACAGGGGAAGGGCAGCCCCAGCATTTT. Its protein product is CATSRTTGEGQPQHF. The variable domain in full, with the rest retrieved from reference TRBV15 and TRBJ1-5, is DAMVIQNPRYQVTQFGKPVTLSCSQTLNHNVMYWYQQKSSQAPKLLFHYYDKDFNNEADTPDNFQSRRPNTSFCFLDIRSPGLGDTAMYLCATSRTTGEGQPQHFGDGTRLSIL.

In this sample, this clonotype turned up once. This rearrangement joins TRBV18 to TRBJ1-2, with TRBD1 as a possible D gene (6 bases). This CDR3 is built from 16 residues. CDR1 is KGHSH and CDR2 is LQKENI in the germline V gene. Trimming pared 6 bases from V and 4 bases from J, leaving 21 bases between. The CDR3 DNA sequence: TGTGCCAGCTCGCCCACTTTGGGGGGGCCCTCCTATGGCTACACCTTC. The encoded protein is CASSPTLGGPSYGYTF. The full variable domain, rest sourced from reference TRBV18 and TRBJ1-2, is NAGVMQNPRHLVRRRGQEARLRCSPMKGHSHVYWYRQLPEEGLKFMVYLQKENIIDESGMPKERFSAEFPKEGPSILRIQQVVRGDSAAYFCASSPTLGGPSYGYTFGSGTRLTVV.

V gene TRBV28 combines with J gene TRBJ1-5, with D possibly TRBD1 on 6 matching bases. This CDR3 region has 16 residues. The V and J ends lost 6 bases and 2 bases respectively, with 17 bases between them. Germline assignment: CDR1 MDHEN and CDR2 SYDVKM. CDR3 DNA: TGTGCCAGCAGGACGACCCAGGGGTACGGCAATCAGCCCCAGCATTTT. Encoded protein: CASRTTQGYGNQPQHF.

This sequence joins TRBV7-8 and TRBJ2-7; TRBD2 agrees at 8 bases. CDR1 and CDR2 from the germline V gene are SGHVS and FQNEAQ. The CDR3 sequence is 14 residues long. V shed 5 bases and J 5 bases; nucleotides not matched to a gene: 8. CDR3 protein: CASSPGLGAHEQYF. The CDR3 bases are TGTGCCAGCAGCCCGGGACTAGGGGCCCACGAGCAGTACTTC.

This chain uses TRBV30 with TRBJ1-5; no reliable D call. The CDR3 is 13 amino acids. CDR1 is GTSNPN, CDR2 SVGIG, per germline (reference sequence). V was shortened by 5 bases and J by 1 base, with 9 bases between the two germline ends. The CDR3 nucleotides read TGTGCCTGGGCTACGGGGAGCAATCAGCCCCAGCATTTT. It encodes CAWATGSNQPQHF.

The rearrangement uses TRBV6-4 and TRBJ2-2; D is unclear. This CDR3 is built from 14 residues. Germline values: CDR1 MRHNA, CDR2 SNTAGT. Trimming stripped 0 bases from V and 3 bases from J, with 5 bases between. CDR3 in DNA: TGTGCCAGCAGTGACTCGATAGACACCGGGGAGCTGTTTTTT. This encodes CASSDSIDTGELFF.

This clonotype was seen once. The J gene is TRBJ2-7, the V gene TRBV12-3 or TRBV12-4; D might be TRBD1 or TRBD2, each matching 6 bases. Trimming took off 6 bases at V and 2 bases at J, with 20 bases between the two ends. The CDR3 is made up of 16 amino acids. The CDR3 loop is CASSPPTGLKTYEQYF. CDR3 coding DNA: TGTGCCAGCAGCCCCCCGACAGGACTAAAAACCTACGAGCAGTACTTC.

This clonotype was counted once. This sequence joins TRBV4-1 and TRBJ2-5, with 7 bases matching TRBD2. The germline CDR1 and CDR2 sequences are MGHRA and YSYEKL. The CDR3 totals 16 residues. The V segment lost 1 base and the J segment 5 bases; nucleotides outside the gene matches: 10. DNA for the CDR3: TGCGCCAGCAGCCAAGTAACGGCGGGAGATGGGGAGACCCAGTACTTC. This sequence encodes CASSQVTAGDGETQYF.

This chain links TRBV12-3 or TRBV12-4 with TRBJ1-2; a possible D gene is TRBD1 (6 bases). This CDR3 is 13 amino acids long. V shed 5 bases and J shed 8 bases, with 15 bases lying between them. CDR3 in DNA: TGTGCCAGCAGTGCCAGCGGGGGCGGGGGCTACACCTTC. As protein: CASSASGGGGYTF.

The rearrangement uses TRBV13 and TRBJ2-5, with D possibly matching TRBD2 (6 bases). Germline V gives CDR1 PRHDT, CDR2 FYEKMQ (reference sequence). Trimming pared 0 bases from V and 3 bases from J, leaving 8 bases between. This CDR3 is 14 amino acids long. The CDR3 here is CASSLGREKETQYF. The DNA of the CDR3 is TGTGCCAGCAGCTTAGGCCGGGAGAAAGAGACCCAGTACTTC.

The chain has TRBV27 and TRBJ2-7; 12 bases are a match to TRBD2. Trimming cost V 6 bases and J 3 bases; bases outside gene matches: 12. CDR1 and CDR2 (germline): MNHEY, SMNVEV (reference sequence). This CDR3 is built from 17 residues. CDR3 in DNA: TGTGCCAGCAGCCATGATCTAGCGGGAGGGGGGAACTACGAGCAGTACTTC. This sequence encodes CASSHDLAGGGNYEQYF.

There are a few counts of this clonotype. J is TRBJ2-1 and V is TRBV3-1; D is unclear. Trimming shortened V by 0 bases and J by 1 base, and 13 bases separated the two germline ends. The CDR3 consists of 17 residues. CDR1 is LGHDT and CDR2 is YNNKEL in the germline V gene (reference sequence). This chain's CDR3 is CASSQDSTAGSYNEQFF. CDR3 sequence (DNA): TGTGCCAGCAGCCAAGATTCGACGGCAGGATCCTACAATGAGCAGTTCTTC.